The source of this T cell receptor (beta chain) is a study of OX40 agonist ivuxolimab in advanced cancers. The study's findings and limits: Patients who responded partially at 0.1-3.0 mg/kg showed clonal expansion ranking among the lowest.

A note on this clone: Its cognate antigen is unknown.

Autoimmune disease history or systemic immunosuppression led to patients being barred. Sampling of blood occurred at baseline, cycle 4 day 1, and cycle 7 day 1. Libraries were prepared by immunoSEQ multiplex PCR; TCRdb keeps only in-frame clonotypes and omits some of them. Seen here are roughly 70,000 clones, roughly nine tenths observed once, and the top ten hold approximately 4%. This clonotype was obtained from an adult with an advanced solid tumor such as melanoma, head and neck, liver or kidney cancer. This specimen consisted of CD4+ or CD8+ T cells sorted from blood, obtained in a trial of the OX40 agonist ivuxolimab.

The CDR3, as DNA: TGTGCCAGCAGTGAAGCGCAGAGGGAAGGCTACACCTTC. Its translation is CASSEAQREGYTF. The genes are TRBV6-5 and TRBJ1-2; no definite D call. With 5 bases removed from V and 8 bases from J, the gap between germline ends came to 15 bases. This CDR3 region has 13 residues. Germline CDR1 and CDR2: MNHEY and SVGAGI.